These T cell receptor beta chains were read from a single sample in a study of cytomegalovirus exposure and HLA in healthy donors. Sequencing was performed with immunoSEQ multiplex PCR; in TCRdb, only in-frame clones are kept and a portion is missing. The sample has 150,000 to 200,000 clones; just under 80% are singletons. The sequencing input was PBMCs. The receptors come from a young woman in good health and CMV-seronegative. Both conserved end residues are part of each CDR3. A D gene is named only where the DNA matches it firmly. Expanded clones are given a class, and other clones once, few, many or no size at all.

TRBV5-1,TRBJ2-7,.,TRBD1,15,CASSLPGGSSYEQYF,TGCGCCAGCAGCTTGCCAGGGGGTAGCTCCTACGAGCAGTACTTC
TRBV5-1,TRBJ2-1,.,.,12,CASSPPSNEQFF,TGCGCCAGCAGCCCTCCTAGTAATGAGCAGTTCTTC
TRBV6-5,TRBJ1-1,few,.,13,CASSRGTGTEAFF,TGTGCCAGCAGCCGAGGCACCGGCACTGAAGCTTTCTTT
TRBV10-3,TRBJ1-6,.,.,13,CAISKDRDSPLHF,TGTGCCATCAGTAAGGACAGAGATTCACCCCTCCACTTT
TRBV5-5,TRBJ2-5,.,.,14,CASSSLRNQETQYF,TGTGCCAGCAGCTCCCTGCGAAACCAAGAGACCCAGTACTTC
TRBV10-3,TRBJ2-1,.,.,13,CAISVGPVGEQFF,TGTGCCATCAGTGTGGGGCCGGTTGGGGAGCAGTTCTTC
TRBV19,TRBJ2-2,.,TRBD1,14,CASSGRTGPGELFF,TGTGCCAGTAGTGGCAGGACAGGACCCGGGGAGCTGTTTTTT
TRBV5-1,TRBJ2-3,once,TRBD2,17,CASSYGTSGWNTDTQYF,TGCGCCAGCAGCTACGGGACTAGCGGCTGGAACACAGATACGCAGTATTTT
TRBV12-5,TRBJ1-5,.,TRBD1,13,CASGRTGSQPQHF,TGTGCTAGTGGGAGGACAGGGAGTCAGCCCCAGCATTTT
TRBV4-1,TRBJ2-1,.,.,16,CASSQFPGGSYNEQFF,TGCGCCAGCAGCCAATTCCCAGGTGGCTCCTACAATGAGCAGTTCTTC
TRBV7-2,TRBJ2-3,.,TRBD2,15,CASSLARGGSDTQYF,TGTGCCAGCAGCTTAGCGCGGGGGGGTAGTGATACGCAGTATTTT
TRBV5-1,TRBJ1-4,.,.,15,CASSLLGGADEKLFF,TGCGCCAGCAGCTTGCTAGGGGGGGCAGACGAAAAACTGTTTTTT
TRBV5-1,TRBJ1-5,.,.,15,CASLIRGVNQQPQHF,TGCGCCAGCTTGATAAGGGGTGTAAATCAACAGCCCCAGCATTTT
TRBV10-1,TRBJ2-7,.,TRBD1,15,CASSSGTVGSYEQYF,TGCGCCAGCAGTTCCGGGACAGTGGGCTCCTACGAGCAGTACTTC
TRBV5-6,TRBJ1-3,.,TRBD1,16,CASSLGDRGPGNTIYF,TGTGCCAGCAGCTTGGGGGACAGGGGGCCCGGAAACACCATATATTTT
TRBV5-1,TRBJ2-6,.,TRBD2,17,CASSLDPPGTRANVLTF,TGCGCCAGCAGCTTGGACCCCCCGGGGACTAGGGCCAACGTCCTGACTTTC
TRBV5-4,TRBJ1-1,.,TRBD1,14,CASSAGGQNTEAFF,TGTGCCAGCAGCGCAGGGGGGCAGAACACTGAAGCTTTCTTT
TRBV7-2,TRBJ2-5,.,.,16,CASSLAFGFPQETQYF,TGTGCCAGCAGCTTAGCCTTCGGGTTCCCCCAAGAGACCCAGTACTTC
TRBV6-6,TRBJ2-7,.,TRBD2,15,CASSYSTSGGLEQYF,TGTGCCAGCAGTTACTCGACTAGCGGGGGCTTGGAGCAGTACTTC
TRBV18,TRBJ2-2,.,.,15,CASSPYTGITGELFF,TGTGCCAGCTCACCATACACAGGTATCACCGGGGAGCTGTTTTTT
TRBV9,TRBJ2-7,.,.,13,CASSVAQNYEQYF,TGTGCCAGCAGCGTAGCCCAGAACTACGAGCAGTACTTC
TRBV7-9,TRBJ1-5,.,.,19,CASSLERGGDRYSNQPQHF,TGTGCCAGCAGCTTAGAAAGAGGCGGGGACCGCTATAGCAATCAGCCCCAGCATTTT
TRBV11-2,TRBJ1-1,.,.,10,CASSVGEAFF,TGTGCCAGCAGTGTCGGGGAAGCTTTCTTT